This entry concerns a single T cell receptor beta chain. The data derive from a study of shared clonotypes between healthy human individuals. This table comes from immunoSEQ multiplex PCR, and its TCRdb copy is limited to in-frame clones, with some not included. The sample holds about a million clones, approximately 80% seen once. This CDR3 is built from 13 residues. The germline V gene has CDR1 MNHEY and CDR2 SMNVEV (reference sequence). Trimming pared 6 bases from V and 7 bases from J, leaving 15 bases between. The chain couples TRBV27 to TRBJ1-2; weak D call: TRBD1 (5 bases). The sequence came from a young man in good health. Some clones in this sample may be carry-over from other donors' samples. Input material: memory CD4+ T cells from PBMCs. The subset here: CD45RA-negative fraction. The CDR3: CASRTGLEGGYTF. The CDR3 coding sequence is TGTGCCAGCAGAACGGGACTTGAAGGTGGCTACACCTTC.